Listed here is a single T cell receptor beta chain. Its antigen remains unknown. Profiling relied on immunoSEQ multiplex PCR, and the TCRdb table lists in-frame clones only, not all of them. The sample has some 180,000 clones, about 89% seen once. V was shortened by 1 base and J by 6 bases, with 15 bases between the two germline ends. The V gene's germline CDR1 is LGHNA and CDR2 YNFKEQ. There are 15 residues in the CDR3. The data originate from a study of T cell responses to AZD1222 COVID-19 vaccine. Overall study findings and caveats: Baseline testing showed seropositivity in only six or seven AZD1222 recipients. Repertoires were obtained solely post-peak T cell response. Spike regions recognized by vaccine-associated CD4 TCRs spanned the protein, led by 160-218 and 743-854.

Sequences were derived from peripheral blood, sampled 28 days after the second AZD1222 dose. This sequence originates from an adult who received the AZD1222 COVID-19 vaccine. The chain carries TRBV4-2 and TRBJ1-1; possibly TRBD1 for D (5 bases). This chain's CDR3 is CASSQGGRVTAEAFF. CDR3 DNA: TGTGCCAGCAGCCAAGGTGGCAGGGTAACGGCTGAAGCTTTCTTT.